These 18 T cell receptor beta chains came from one sample sequenced in a study of Ad26.COV2.S vaccination and SARS-CoV-2 variants listed by TCRdb under 2021. The sample's treatment or condition label is to be understood as: approximately 18 received Ad26.COV2.S at low or high dose, single or two shots; 5 received placebo; per-sample allocation not given. Repertoires of vaccine and placebo recipients were sequenced from samples collected on day 63 after the first injection. To prepare the library, the immunoSEQ multiplex PCR assay was applied. In its TCRdb copy, this immuneACCESS table keeps in-frame sequences only and misses some clones. Where compared with another copy, unresolved V genes explain less than half of these, and the others have no known cause. Across this sample there are about 680,000 clones, with 89% seen only once. Nearly 1.5% of the sample goes to the ten largest clones. The sequences come from peripheral blood, collected in a trial of Ad26.COV2.S vaccine versus placebo. Receptors were obtained from a person between 18 and 59 years old who received the Ad26.COV2.S COVID-19 vaccine or a placebo.

This clone was seen a single time. The chain couples TRBV27 to TRBJ1-2; 7 bases map to TRBD1. The CDR3 consists of 15 residues. J was trimmed by 5 bases and V by 6 bases; bases with no gene match: 12. The germline CDR1 and CDR2 sequences are MNHEY and SMNVEV (reference sequence). CDR3 region: CASSSGDREGYGYTF. The CDR3 DNA follows: TGTGCCAGCAGCTCCGGAGACAGGGAGGGGTATGGCTACACCTTC.

This clone was recorded once. The CDR3 bases are TGTGCCTCCTCCGGACAGGAACGTGGCTACACCTTC. Amino acid sequence: CASSGQERGYTF. The V call is TRBV30, the J call TRBJ1-2; 7 bases map to TRBD1. V lost 7 bases, J lost 7 bases, and 9 bases stayed unmatched. The CDR3 is 12 amino acids. The V gene's germline CDR1 is GTSNPN and CDR2 SVGIG (reference sequence).

V is TRBV27 and J is TRBJ2-1; 7 bases match TRBD1. CDR3 size: 14 residues. After removal of 3 bases from V and 5 bases from J, the junction contained 4 bases not matched to a gene. CDR1 and CDR2 from the germline V gene are MNHEY and SMNVEV (reference sequence). The CDR3 coding sequence is TGTGCCAGCAGTTTTGGGACAGCCAACAATGAGCAGTTCTTC. This translates into CASSFGTANNEQFF.

This chain links TRBV5-1 with TRBJ2-5, with TRBD2 matching 10 bases. This CDR3 comprises 13 residues. Looked up from germline, CDR1 is SGHRS and CDR2 is YFSETQ. Trimming removed 5 bases from V and 5 bases from J; junction bases left unmatched: 3. The CDR3 reads CASRYSGRETQYF. The CDR3 nucleotides are TGCGCCAGCAGATATAGCGGGAGGGAGACCCAGTACTTC.

The J gene is TRBJ1-1, the V gene TRBV6-6; 7 bases are a match to TRBD1. Looked up from germline, CDR1 is MNHNY and CDR2 is SVGAGI (reference sequence). The CDR3 runs 14 residues. With 6 bases clipped from V and 3 bases from J, the junction kept 7 bases outside the gene matches. CDR3 amino acids: CASSRQGDYTEAFF. The CDR3 DNA is TGTGCCAGCAGCCGACAGGGTGATTACACTGAAGCTTTCTTT.

The CDR3 region is CSVVGQASGNTIYF. CDR3 coding DNA: TGCAGCGTTGTCGGACAGGCCTCTGGAAACACCATATATTTT. The gene calls are TRBV29-1 and TRBJ1-3, with 7 bases identical to TRBD1. The CDR3 loop spans 14 amino acids. CDR1 is SQVTM and CDR2 is ANQGSEA in the germline V gene. With 4 bases clipped from V and 0 bases from J, the junction kept 3 bases outside the gene matches.

The rearrangement uses TRBV6-4 and TRBJ1-1, with a possible D match to TRBD1 (5 bases). CDR3 length equals 14 residues. Germline V gene sequence: CDR1 MRHNA, CDR2 SNTAGT. The V gene lost 4 bases and the J gene lost 1 base, with 10 bases spanning the gap. CDR3 DNA sequence: TGTGCCAGCAGTGCAGATCAGGGGAACACTGAAGCTTTCTTT. Translation: CASSADQGNTEAFF.

V is TRBV19 and J is TRBJ1-5, with D perhaps TRBD1 (5 bases). V shed 1 base and J shed 6 bases, with 10 bases lying between them. This CDR3 contains 14 residues. Germline CDR1 reads LNHDA; CDR2 reads SQIVND (reference sequence). CDR3 protein: CASSIGAGSQPQHF. CDR3 coding DNA: TGTGCCAGTAGTATAGGGGCAGGGTCTCAGCCCCAGCATTTT.

The rearrangement uses TRBV20-1 and TRBJ1-6; D remains unclear. The CDR3 totals 13 residues. Between the trimmed V and J ends, which lost 3 bases and 6 bases, there was a span of 9 bases. Germline CDR1 and CDR2: DFQATT and SNEGSKA (reference sequence). In nucleotides, the CDR3 is TGCAGTGCTAGTTTCGGCGGTAATTCACCCCTCCACTTT. It encodes CSASFGGNSPLHF.

This chain links TRBV15 with TRBJ2-3; the match to TRBD1 covers 7 bases. CDR1 LNHNV and CDR2 YYDKDF come from the germline V gene (reference sequence). J lost 1 base, V lost 3 bases, and 4 bases had no gene match. The CDR3 contains 15 residues. CDR3 sequence reads: CATSRGTAGTDTQYF. The DNA for the CDR3 is TGTGCCACCAGCAGGGGGACAGCCGGCACAGATACGCAGTATTTT.

V gene TRBV15 combines with J gene TRBJ1-2; 9 bases map to TRBD1. Germline CDR1 reads LNHNV; CDR2 reads YYDKDF (reference sequence). V gave up 6 bases and J gave up 2 bases; unmatched junction bases: 10. The CDR3 length is 16 residues. CDR3 protein: CATSRDRAPPNYGYTF. The CDR3 DNA reads TGTGCCACCAGTAGGGACAGGGCCCCCCCCAACTATGGCTACACCTTC. Full variable domain (outside the CDR3, taken from reference TRBV15 and TRBJ1-2): DAMVIQNPRYQVTQFGKPVTLSCSQTLNHNVMYWYQQKSSQAPKLLFHYYDKDFNNEADTPDNFQSRRPNTSFCFLDIRSPGLGDTAMYLCATSRDRAPPNYGYTFGSGTRLTVV.

The chain has TRBV18 and TRBJ2-5; unclear D gene. The V end was cut by 3 bases, the J end by 0 bases, with 14 bases between. There are 16 residues in the CDR3. The germline CDR1 and CDR2 sequences are KGHSH and LQKENI. This CDR3 reads CASSPISSAYQETQYF. The CDR3 nucleotides read TGTGCCAGCTCACCGATAAGCTCGGCGTACCAAGAGACCCAGTACTTC.

V is TRBV5-5 and J is TRBJ1-1, with TRBD1 as a possible D gene (6 bases). The CDR3 loop spans 14 amino acids. Trimming removed 4 bases from V and 4 bases from J, with 14 bases in between. The germline V gene encodes CDR1 SGHKS and CDR2 YYEKEE (reference sequence). The DNA of the CDR3 is TGTGCCAGCAGCAGCACAGGGCGCGGCACTGAAGCTTTCTTT. Translation gives CASSSTGRGTEAFF. Full variable domain (missing parts from reference TRBV5-5 and TRBJ1-1): DAGVTQSPTHLIKTRGQQVTLRCSPISGHKSVSWYQQVLGQGPQFIFQYYEKEERGRGNFPDRFSARQFPNYSSELNVNALLLGDSALYLCASSSTGRGTEAFFGQGTRLTVV.

The chain uses TRBV7-8 and TRBJ1-6, with D tentatively TRBD1 (6 bases). CDR3 length: 14 residues. The V and J ends lost 7 bases and 3 bases respectively, with 10 bases between them. Germline CDR1 and CDR2: SGHVS and FQNEAQ. The CDR3 sequence: CASTQGFYNSPLHF. The CDR3 nucleotides are TGTGCCAGCACGCAGGGGTTCTATAATTCACCCCTCCACTTT.

This rearrangement joins TRBV30 to TRBJ2-7, with D possibly TRBD2 on 6 matching bases. CDR1 and CDR2 (germline): GTSNPN, SVGIG (reference sequence). Trimming shortened V by 4 bases and J by 6 bases, and 19 bases separated the two germline ends. The CDR3 extends over 14 amino acids. The CDR3 spells CAWKPPPGGSEQYF. CDR3 sequence (DNA): TGTGCCTGGAAGCCTCCTCCCGGGGGAAGCGAGCAGTACTTC.

The rearrangement joins TRBV27 to TRBJ2-1, with D maybe TRBD2 (5 bases). Trimming removed 3 bases at V and 3 bases at J, with 9 bases between. The germline V gene has CDR1 MNHEY and CDR2 SMNVEV (reference sequence). The CDR3 is 14 amino acids. This CDR3 reads CASSFSVFYNEQFF. The DNA for the CDR3 is TGTGCCAGCAGTTTTAGCGTTTTCTACAATGAGCAGTTCTTC.

The chain uses TRBV9 and TRBJ1-2; D is ambiguous. The CDR3 length is 13 residues. The V end was cut by 4 bases, the J end by 4 bases, with 11 bases between. Germline V gene lookup returns CDR1 SGDLS and CDR2 YYNGEE. CDR3 sequence reads: CASSFDGSYGYTF. The CDR3 DNA follows: TGTGCCAGCAGCTTCGACGGATCCTATGGCTACACCTTC.

This clone was observed a handful of times. The chain has TRBV6-5 and TRBJ2-1; D is perhaps TRBD1 (5 bases). This CDR3 comprises 15 residues. Trimming cost V 2 bases and J 5 bases, with 13 bases left between them. Germline V lookup: CDR1 MNHEY, CDR2 SVGAGI. The CDR3 protein is CASSYVRGSDNEQFF. DNA of the CDR3: TGTGCCAGCAGTTACGTAAGGGGCAGCGACAATGAGCAGTTCTTC.